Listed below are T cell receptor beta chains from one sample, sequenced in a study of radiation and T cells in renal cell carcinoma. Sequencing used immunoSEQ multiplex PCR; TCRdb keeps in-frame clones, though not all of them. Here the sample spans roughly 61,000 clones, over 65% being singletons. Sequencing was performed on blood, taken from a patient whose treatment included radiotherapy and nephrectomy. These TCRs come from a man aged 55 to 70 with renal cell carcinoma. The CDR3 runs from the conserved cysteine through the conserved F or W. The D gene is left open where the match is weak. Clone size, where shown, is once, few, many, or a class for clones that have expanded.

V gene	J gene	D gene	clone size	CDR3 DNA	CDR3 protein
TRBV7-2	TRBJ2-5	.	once	TGTGCCAGCAGTCAGGGACTCTCAAAAGAGACCCAGTACTTC	CASSQGLSKETQYF
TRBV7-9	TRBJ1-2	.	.	TGTGCCAGCAGCAAAACAGCGAACTATGGCTACACCTTC	CASSKTANYGYTF
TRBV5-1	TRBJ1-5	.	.	TGCGCCAGCAGCTTGGCAGGGGTAGGAGAACAGCCCCAGCATTTT	CASSLAGVGEQPQHF
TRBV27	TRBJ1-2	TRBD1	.	TGTGCCAGCAGTCCGGGGGACAGGGAAAAGGTCGGCTACACCTTC	CASSPGDREKVGYTF
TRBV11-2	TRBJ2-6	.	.	TGTGCCAGCAGCTTACGATCTGGGGCCAACGTCCTGACTTTC	CASSLRSGANVLTF
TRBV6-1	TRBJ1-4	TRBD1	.	TGTGCCACCATCCGGGACAGGGCTAATGAAAAACTGTTTTTT	CATIRDRANEKLFF
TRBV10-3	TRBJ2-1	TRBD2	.	TGTGCCATCAGTGAACTAGCGGTATCCTACAATGAGCAGTTCTTC	CAISELAVSYNEQFF
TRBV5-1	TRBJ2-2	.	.	TGCGCCAGCACCCTCGACCTTAGAACCGGGGAGCTGTTTTTT	CASTLDLRTGELFF
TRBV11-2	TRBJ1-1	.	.	TGTGCCAGCAGCCCTAGGGAGGGCACTGAAGCTTTCTTT	CASSPREGTEAFF
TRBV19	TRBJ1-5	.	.	TGTGCCAGTAGTATCTCCGACAGGAATCAGCCCCAGCATTTT	CASSISDRNQPQHF
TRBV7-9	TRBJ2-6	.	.	TGTGCCAGCAGCATTTCAGGGGCTGGGGCCAACGTCCTGACTTTC	CASSISGAGANVLTF
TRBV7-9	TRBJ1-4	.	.	TGTGCCAGCAGCCAGGATGCAACTAATGAAAAACTGTTTTTT	CASSQDATNEKLFF
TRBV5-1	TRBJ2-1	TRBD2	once	TGCGCCAGCAGCTTGGGGTCCAGCGGGATGACGGCCTACAATGAGCAGTTCTTC	CASSLGSSGMTAYNEQFF
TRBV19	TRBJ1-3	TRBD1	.	TGTGCCAGTAGACCCAGGGGGGTCAACTCTGGAAACACCATATATTTT	CASRPRGVNSGNTIYF
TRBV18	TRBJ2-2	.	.	TGTGCCAGCTCACCGCGGCCGAACACCGGGGAGCTGTTTTTT	CASSPRPNTGELFF
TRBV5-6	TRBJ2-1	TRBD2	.	TGTGCCAGCAGCTACGGACTAGCGGGAGGAGTTGGGAATGAGCAGTTCTTC	CASSYGLAGGVGNEQFF
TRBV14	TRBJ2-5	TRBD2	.	TGTGCCAGCAGCCAGGGACTAGCGGGAGCAGAGACCCAGTACTTC	CASSQGLAGAETQYF
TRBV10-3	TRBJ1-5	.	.	TGTGCCATCAGTGGAGGGAGAGGAGATCAGCCCCAGCATTTT	CAISGGRGDQPQHF
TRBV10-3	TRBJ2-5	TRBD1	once	TGTGCCATCAGACCCGGGACAGGGGGATCAGAGACCCAGTACTTC	CAIRPGTGGSETQYF
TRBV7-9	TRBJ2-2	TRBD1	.	TGTGCCAGCAGCCCGGGACAGGGATATACCGGGGAGCTGTTTTTT	CASSPGQGYTGELFF
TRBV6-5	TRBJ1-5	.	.	TGTGCCAGCGTAACCGGGGGAGTCGCTCAGCCCCAGCATTTT	CASVTGGVAQPQHF
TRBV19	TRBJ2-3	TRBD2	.	TGTGCCAGTAGTTCCGGGACTAGCGCAGATACGCAGTATTTT	CASSSGTSADTQYF
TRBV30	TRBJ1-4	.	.	TGTGCCTGGAATAAGCTGAGAGCTAATGAAAAACTGTTTTTT	CAWNKLRANEKLFF
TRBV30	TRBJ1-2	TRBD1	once	TGTGCCTGGGGACAGGGACGGGGCTACACCTTC	CAWGQGRGYTF
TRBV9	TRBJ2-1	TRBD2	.	TGTGCCAGCAGCATCACCGGGACTAGCGGGAATGAGCAGTTCTTC	CASSITGTSGNEQFF
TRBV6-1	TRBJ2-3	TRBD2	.	TGTGCCAGCAGCCCTTCTAGCGGGGGGGCCGATACGCAGTATTTT	CASSPSSGGADTQYF
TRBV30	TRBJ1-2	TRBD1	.	TGTGCCTGGAGTGTGGTAAGGGGGCAAGATGGCTACACCTTC	CAWSVVRGQDGYTF
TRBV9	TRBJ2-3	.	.	TGTGCCAGCACCGCCGGGGGGCTCACAGATACGCAGTATTTT	CASTAGGLTDTQYF
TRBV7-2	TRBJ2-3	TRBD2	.	TGTGCCAGCAGCTCGGGACTAGCGGGGGGAGATACGCAGTATTTT	CASSSGLAGGDTQYF
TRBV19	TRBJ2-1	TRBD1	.	TGTGCCAGTAGTATCTACAGGGGTCCGAGCTCCTACAATGAGCAGTTCTTC	CASSIYRGPSSYNEQFF
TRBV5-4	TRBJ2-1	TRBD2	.	TGTGCCAGCAGCTTGGCGGGAGGGCCCGAAGAGCAGTTCTTC	CASSLAGGPEEQFF
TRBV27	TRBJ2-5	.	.	TGTGCCAGCAGTTTATGGTCATCGGGGGAGACCCAGTACTTC	CASSLWSSGETQYF
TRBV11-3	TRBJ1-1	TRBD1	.	TGTGCCAGCAGCCCAGGGGGCGCGAGCACTGAAGCTTTCTTT	CASSPGGASTEAFF
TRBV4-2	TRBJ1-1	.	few	TGTGCCAGCAGCCGGGAGGGGATGAACACTGAAGCTTTCTTT	CASSREGMNTEAFF
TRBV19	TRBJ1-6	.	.	TGTGCCAGTAGTATGGAGGGACTGAATAATTCACCCCTCCACTTT	CASSMEGLNNSPLHF
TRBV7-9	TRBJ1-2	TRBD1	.	TGTGCCAGCAGGCTGGGGACAGTCGATGGCTACACCTTC	CASRLGTVDGYTF
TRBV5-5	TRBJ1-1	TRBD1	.	TGTGCCAGCAGCTCCACAGGGGGGAACACTGAAGCTTTCTTT	CASSSTGGNTEAFF
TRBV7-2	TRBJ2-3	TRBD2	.	TGTGCCAGCAGCGCGGCCAGCGGGAGGCCTACGCAGTATTTT	CASSAASGRPTQYF
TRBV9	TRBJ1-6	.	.	TGTGCCAGCAGCGTAGGTCTGACAGCTCCAAATTCACCCCTCCACTTT	CASSVGLTAPNSPLHF
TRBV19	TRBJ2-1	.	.	TGTGCCAGTAGCAGCGCGGGACCCAATGAGCAGTTCTTC	CASSSAGPNEQFF
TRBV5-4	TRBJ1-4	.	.	TGTGCCAGCAGCTTGCTGGGAACAAGTGAAAAACTGTTTTTT	CASSLLGTSEKLFF